These T cell receptor beta chains were read from a single sample in a study of cytomegalovirus exposure and HLA in healthy donors. TCRdb's table, derived via immunoSEQ multiplex PCR, lists solely in-frame clones and lacks some. Here the sample spans about 100,000 clones, about four fifths being singletons. Sequencing input: PBMCs. These receptor sequences come from a woman in her forties in good health and CMV-seronegative. Both conserved end residues are part of each CDR3. A D gene is named only where the DNA matches it firmly. A row's size may be missing; if present it is once, few, many or a size class.

d_call,clone_size,v_call,cdr3_length,j_call,cdr3_nt,cdr3_aa
TRBD1,.,TRBV7-2,15,TRBJ2-7,TGTGCCAGCAGCTTAACTGGACAGGGGTTCGACGAGCAGTACTTC,CASSLTGQGFDEQYF
TRBD1,.,TRBV30,16,TRBJ1-6,TGTGCATTCCGGACAGGGGCCTTACGGGCGGAATCACCCCTCCACTTT,CAFRTGALRAESPLHF
.,.,TRBV7-6,13,TRBJ2-1,TGTGCCAGCAGCCGCCGGGAAGACAATGAGCAGTTCTTC,CASSRREDNEQFF
.,.,TRBV7-9,17,TRBJ1-6,TGTGCCAGCAGCCTCCATTATGGCCCGACCCGGGATTCACCCCTCCACTTT,CASSLHYGPTRDSPLHF
TRBD1,.,TRBV29-1,15,TRBJ1-2,TGCAGCGTTCCGACCGGGACAGGGGGCGACTATGGCTACACCTTC,CSVPTGTGGDYGYTF
TRBD1,.,TRBV2,15,TRBJ1-6,TGTGCCAGCAGTCAGACAGGGGACCTGGTTTCACCCCTCCACTTT,CASSQTGDLVSPLHF
TRBD1,.,TRBV10-3,13,TRBJ1-5,TGTGCCATCCAGGGACAGATCAATCAGCCCCAGCATTTT,CAIQGQINQPQHF
.,.,TRBV28,12,TRBJ1-5,TGTGCCAGCAGGGTGGGGCTACAGCCCCAGCATTTT,CASRVGLQPQHF
.,.,TRBV13,18,TRBJ1-1,.,CASPTPGQVSLKITEAFF
TRBD2,.,TRBV9,17,TRBJ2-1,TGTGCCAGCAGCCCACAAACAGGCGGGACTAGGTACAATGAGCAGTTCTTC,CASSPQTGGTRYNEQFF
.,.,TRBV19,15,TRBJ1-1,TGTGCCAGTAGTATAGGTAACGCACGCGCCACTGAAGCTTTCTTT,CASSIGNARATEAFF
.,.,TRBV2,16,TRBJ2-3,TGTGCCAGCAGTCCTATGTCGGGGGTTCGCACAGATACGCAGTATTTT,CASSPMSGVRTDTQYF
TRBD2,few,TRBV5-5,15,TRBJ2-1,TGTGCCAGCTCCTCGCGGGGGGGCCCCTACAATGAGCAGTTCTTC,CASSSRGGPYNEQFF
.,.,TRBV19,13,TRBJ2-7,TGTGCCAGGGAACCCGACAGTCCCTACGAGCAGTACTTC,CAREPDSPYEQYF
.,.,TRBV6-5,11,TRBJ2-3,TGTGCCAGCAGTTCCGCAGATACGCAGTATTTT,CASSSADTQYF
TRBD2,.,TRBV28,15,TRBJ2-7,TGTGCCAGCAGTTTATTTGCGGGGGGCGCCTACGAGCAGTACTTC,CASSLFAGGAYEQYF
.,.,TRBV10-2,17,TRBJ1-5,TGCGCCAGCAGTGAGTCTACCCGCAGGTATAGCAATCAGCCCCAGCATTTT,CASSESTRRYSNQPQHF
TRBD2,.,TRBV30,15,TRBJ2-1,TGTGCCTGGAGTGTAGGGCTAGCGGGGTGGAATGAGCAGTTCTTC,CAWSVGLAGWNEQFF
TRBD1,.,TRBV18,16,TRBJ1-5,TGTGCCAGCTCACAAAATCGACAGGGAGGCGGGGAGCCCCAGCATTTT,CASSQNRQGGGEPQHF
.,.,TRBV30,14,TRBJ1-5,TGTGCCTGGAGTGTTTTGGGGGCCAATCAGCCCCAGCATTTT,CAWSVLGANQPQHF
TRBD1,.,TRBV19,14,TRBJ1-1,TGTGCCAGTAGTGGGACAGGGGCGAACACTGAAGCTTTCTTT,CASSGTGANTEAFF
TRBD1,.,TRBV7-9,14,TRBJ1-2,TGTGCCAGCAGCTATACGGACAGGGGAGATGGCTACACCTTC,CASSYTDRGDGYTF